These T cell receptor beta chains were read from a single sample in a study of shared clonotypes between healthy human individuals. Sequencing was performed with immunoSEQ multiplex PCR; in TCRdb, only in-frame clones are kept and a portion is missing. Altogether 300,000 to 400,000 clones are present, 73% being singletons, with the ten largest covering under 11%. The sequenced sample consisted of memory CD4+ T cells sorted from blood. These receptors all stem from a man aged 25 to 45 in good health. CDR3s include the opening cysteine and the closing phenylalanine or tryptophan. D genes are given only for firm matches. A clone size is listed for some rows: how often the clone was seen (once, few, many), or a class if it is expanded.

j_call v_call clone_size d_call cdr3_aa cdr3_nt
TRBJ1-1 TRBV28 - TRBD1 CASSQALLIGQGAGNTEAFF TGTGCCAGCAGTCAAGCCCTCTTAATCGGACAGGGGGCTGGAAACACTGAAGCTTTCTTT
TRBJ1-2 TRBV1 - - CTSRSRCVRKTYGYTF TGCACCAGCAGATCACGATGTGTGCGAAAGACCTATGGCTACACCTTC
TRBJ2-7 TRBV19 many - CASSIVWQSTYEQYF TGTGCCAGTAGTATCGTTTGGCAGAGCACCTACGAGCAGTACTTC
TRBJ2-3 TRBV6-5 few TRBD2 CATTSTNTDTQYF TGTGCCACGACTAGCACAAACACAGATACGCAGTATTTT
TRBJ1-2 TRBV5-6 - - CASSLVGRGYGYTF TGTGCCAGCAGCTTGGTGGGCAGGGGCTATGGCTACACCTTC
TRBJ1-1 TRBV10-2 - - CASTANTEAFF TGCGCCAGCACAGCAAACACTGAAGCTTTCTTT
TRBJ2-7 TRBV5-1 - - CASSSIPGISYEQYF TGCGCCAGCAGCTCGATTCCGGGGATCTCGTACGAGCAGTACTTC
TRBJ2-7 TRBV11-2 - - CASSLSGGLAEVLYEQYF TGTGCCAGCAGCTTATCAGGGGGTCTAGCGGAGGTTCTCTACGAGCAGTACTTC
TRBJ2-1 TRBV28 once TRBD2 CASSLQLAGTLGEQFF TGTGCCAGCAGTTTACAACTAGCGGGAACTCTCGGTGAGCAGTTCTTC
TRBJ1-5 TRBV19 - TRBD1 CASSTTGVRSNQPQHF TGTGCCAGTAGTACGACAGGGGTACGTAGCAATCAGCCCCAGCATTTT
TRBJ1-5 TRBV7-9 many TRBD1 CASSQPGGDQPQHF TGTGCCAGCAGCCAGCCAGGGGGGGATCAGCCCCAGCATTTT
TRBJ2-1 TRBV9 - TRBD2 CASSVVGSGVAGNEQFF TGTGCCAGCAGCGTAGTCGGGAGCGGGGTAGCAGGCAATGAGCAGTTCTTC
TRBJ2-1 TRBV27 few - CASSLSGQRVSSYNEQFF TGTGCCAGCAGTTTATCGGGGCAGCGTGTGAGCTCCTACAATGAGCAGTTCTTC
TRBJ1-1 TRBV29-1 - TRBD1 CSVGTGGTEAFF TGCAGCGTCGGGACAGGGGGCACTGAAGCTTTCTTT
TRBJ2-7 TRBV9 - TRBD2 CASSVAGGPLGEQYF TGTGCCAGCAGCGTAGCGGGAGGGCCTCTGGGCGAGCAGTACTTC
TRBJ2-3 TRBV11-3 - - CASSLPSTDTQYF TGTGCCAGCAGCTTACCTAGCACAGATACGCAGTATTTT
TRBJ2-7 TRBV6-5 - - CASSARALSYEQYF TGTGCCAGCAGTGCACGTGCCCTGTCCTACGAGCAGTACTTC
TRBJ2-5 TRBV6-6 - TRBD2 CASSASGRSQETQYF TGTGCCAGCTCTGCTAGCGGGAGATCCCAAGAGACCCAGTACTTC
TRBJ2-5 TRBV5-6 - - CASSSSEPAQYF -
TRBJ2-3 TRBV5-6 few - CASSLDQFSTDTQYF TGTGCCAGCAGCTTGGATCAGTTCAGCACAGATACGCAGTATTTT
TRBJ2-3 TRBV9 - TRBD2 CASSVSGTSGRTDTQYF TGTGCCAGCAGCGTATCCGGGACTAGCGGCCGCACAGATACGCAGTATTTT
TRBJ2-7 TRBV28 - TRBD2 CASMTSGSTYEQYF TGTGCCAGCATGACTAGCGGGAGTACTTACGAGCAGTACTTC
TRBJ2-7 TRBV9 - - CASSVDAISYEQYF TGTGCCAGCAGCGTAGATGCTATCTCCTACGAGCAGTACTTC
TRBJ2-3 TRBV27 - TRBD2 CASSRASGQSTDTQYF TGTGCCAGCAGTCGCGCTAGCGGGCAAAGCACAGATACGCAGTATTTT
TRBJ2-3 TRBV5-1 few TRBD2 CARTGLVSTDTQYF TGCGCCAGGACGGGACTAGTTAGCACAGATACGCAGTATTTT
TRBJ2-2 TRBV5-1 - TRBD1 CASSSQGARGTGELFF TGCGCCAGCAGCTCACAGGGGGCGCGGGGCACCGGGGAGCTGTTTTTT
TRBJ2-5 TRBV6-5 - TRBD2 CASRLAGEETQYF TGTGCCAGCAGATTAGCGGGAGAAGAGACCCAGTACTTC
TRBJ2-5 TRBV5-6 - TRBD1 CASSTAGQGQETQYF TGTGCCAGCAGCACGGCCGGACAGGGGCAAGAGACCCAGTACTTC
TRBJ2-7 TRBV28 - - CASSLGGLSNYEQYF TGTGCCAGCAGTTTAGGGGGGCTCTCTAACTACGAGCAGTACTTC
TRBJ2-1 TRBV11-2 - - CASSFGGPYNEQFF TGTGCCAGCAGCTTCGGGGGACCTTACAATGAGCAGTTCTTC
TRBJ2-1 TRBV7-5 - - CVRSFLAGSINSYNEQFF TGTGTCAGAAGCTTTCTAGCGGGCTCAATCAACTCCTACAATGAGCAGTTCTTC
TRBJ1-1 TRBV18 - TRBD1 CASSPRAGGVVSTEAFF TGTGCCAGCTCACCACGGGCAGGGGGCGTCGTTAGCACTGAAGCTTTCTTT
TRBJ2-7 TRBV7-3 - TRBD1 CASSLNPTGAYEQYF TGTGCCAGCAGCCTAAACCCGACAGGGGCCTACGAGCAGTACTTC
TRBJ2-5 TRBV12-2 - - CASRSEEIAGARETQYF TGTGCAAGTCGTTCCGAGGAAATAGCGGGTGCACGGGAGACCCAGTACTTC
TRBJ2-2 TRBV27 - - CASSWGRRTGELFF TGTGCCAGCAGCTGGGGGAGGCGAACCGGGGAGCTGTTTTTT
TRBJ2-3 TRBV13 - - CASSLGHTDTQYF TGTGCCAGCAGCTTGGGCCACACAGATACGCAGTATTTT
TRBJ1-2 TRBV4-1 - - CASSPPGQVSGYTF TGCGCCAGCAGCCCCCCGGGGCAAGTAAGCGGCTACACCTTC
TRBJ2-7 TRBV6-5 once - CASSYAGPRITYEQYF TGTGCCAGCAGTTATGCAGGGCCCCGCATTACCTACGAGCAGTACTTC
TRBJ1-1 TRBV28 - - CTVNGAVNTEAFF TGTACCGTTAACGGGGCAGTGAACACTGAAGCTTTCTTT
TRBJ1-2 TRBV7-2 - TRBD1 CASSFGDRGYGYTF TGTGCCAGCAGCTTTGGGGACAGGGGCTATGGCTACACCTTC
TRBJ1-1 TRBV12-5 - - CASGSLGGTEAFF TGTGCTAGTGGTTCCCTCGGAGGGACGGAAGCTTTCTTT
TRBJ1-5 TRBV10-3 - - CAISSSDQPQHF TGTGCCATCAGTAGTTCCGATCAGCCCCAGCATTTT
TRBJ2-7 TRBV19 - TRBD2 CASRLAGGEYEQYF TGTGCCAGTAGGTTAGCGGGCGGTGAGTACGAGCAGTACTTC
TRBJ2-1 TRBV7-6 - TRBD2 CASSQAGVHNEQFF TGTGCCAGCAGCCAAGCGGGAGTCCACAATGAGCAGTTCTTC
TRBJ1-4 TRBV19 few - CASSIESTNEKLFF TGTGCCAGTAGTATTGAATCAACTAATGAAAAACTGTTTTTT